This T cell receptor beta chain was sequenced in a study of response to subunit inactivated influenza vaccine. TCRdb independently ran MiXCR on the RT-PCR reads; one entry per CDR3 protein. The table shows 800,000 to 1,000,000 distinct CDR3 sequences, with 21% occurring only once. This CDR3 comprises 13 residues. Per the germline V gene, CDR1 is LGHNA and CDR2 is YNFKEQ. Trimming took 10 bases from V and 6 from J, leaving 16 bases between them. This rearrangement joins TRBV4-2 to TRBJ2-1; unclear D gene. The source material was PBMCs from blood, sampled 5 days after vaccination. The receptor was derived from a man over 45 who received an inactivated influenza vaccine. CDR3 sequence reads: CAMGPGRVNEQFF. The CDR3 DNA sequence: TGTGCCATGGGCCCCGGGCGAGTCAATGAGCAGTTCTTC.